A single T cell receptor (beta chain) is shown here with its context. Its cognate antigen is unknown. The PCR used 60 Vbeta and 13 Jbeta primers. Assay: immunoSEQ multiplex PCR; the TCRdb copy retains only in-frame clones and omits some. This sample's clone table lists 100,000 to 150,000 clones. The data belong to a study of cytomegalovirus exposure and HLA in healthy donors. The CDR3 contains 15 residues. V dropped 4 bases and J dropped 5; count of bases not matched to a gene: 10. Germline assignment: CDR1 SGDLS and CDR2 YYNGEE. Whole-study results and caveats: Sequencing had likely introduced a cluster of highly shared sequence variants as an artifact.

The genes are TRBV9 and TRBJ2-3; TRBD2 matches at 7 bases. This clonotype originated in a man aged 18 to 29 in good health and CMV-seronegative. The sample was PBMCs. The DNA for the CDR3 is TGTGCCAGCAGCTACGGGACCCCGGGGGGAGATACGCAGTATTTT. Protein: CASSYGTPGGDTQYF.